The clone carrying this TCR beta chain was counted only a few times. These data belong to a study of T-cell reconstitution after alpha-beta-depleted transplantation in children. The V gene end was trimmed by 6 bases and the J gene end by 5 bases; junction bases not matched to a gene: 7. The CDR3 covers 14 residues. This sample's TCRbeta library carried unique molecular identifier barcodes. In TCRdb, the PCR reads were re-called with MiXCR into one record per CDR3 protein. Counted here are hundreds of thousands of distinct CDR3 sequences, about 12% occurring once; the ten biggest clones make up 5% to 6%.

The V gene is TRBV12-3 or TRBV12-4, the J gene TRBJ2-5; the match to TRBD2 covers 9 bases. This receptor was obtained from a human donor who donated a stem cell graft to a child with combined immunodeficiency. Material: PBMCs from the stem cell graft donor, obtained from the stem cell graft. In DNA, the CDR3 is TGTGCCAGCAGGCCCCCTAGCGGGACGGAGACCCAGTACTTC. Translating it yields CASRPPSGTETQYF.